This entry features one T cell receptor beta chain sequence. Antigen: not known. Per germline, CDR1 KGHSH and CDR2 LQKENI. Trimming removed 5 bases from V and 4 bases from J, with 12 bases in between. CDR3 length: 14 residues. The data derive from a study of OX40 agonist ivuxolimab in advanced cancers. The wider study: Administration of intravenous ivuxolimab to patients occurred every 2 weeks at 0.01 to 10 mg/kg. Prior therapy, whether anti-PD-1, anti-PD-L1 or anti-CTLA-4, was allowed, and approximately 40% had some. Study-wide findings and caveats: Doses of 0.1 to 3.0 mg/kg were accompanied by clonal expansion of CD4+ and CD8+ blood T cells by week 6.

Profiled with immunoSEQ multiplex PCR; TCRdb holds only in-frame clones, not every one. This sample has 95,000 to 150,000 clones, with around 93% found just once. The origin of this receptor is an adult with an advanced solid tumor such as melanoma, head and neck, liver or kidney cancer. This specimen was CD4+ or CD8+ T cells sorted from blood, taken in a trial of the OX40 agonist ivuxolimab. The chain is built from TRBV18 and TRBJ2-1, with D maybe TRBD2 (6 bases). The DNA of the CDR3 is TGTGCCAGCTCATTAGGGGCGGGGTACAATGAGCAGTTCTTC. This gives the protein CASSLGAGYNEQFF.